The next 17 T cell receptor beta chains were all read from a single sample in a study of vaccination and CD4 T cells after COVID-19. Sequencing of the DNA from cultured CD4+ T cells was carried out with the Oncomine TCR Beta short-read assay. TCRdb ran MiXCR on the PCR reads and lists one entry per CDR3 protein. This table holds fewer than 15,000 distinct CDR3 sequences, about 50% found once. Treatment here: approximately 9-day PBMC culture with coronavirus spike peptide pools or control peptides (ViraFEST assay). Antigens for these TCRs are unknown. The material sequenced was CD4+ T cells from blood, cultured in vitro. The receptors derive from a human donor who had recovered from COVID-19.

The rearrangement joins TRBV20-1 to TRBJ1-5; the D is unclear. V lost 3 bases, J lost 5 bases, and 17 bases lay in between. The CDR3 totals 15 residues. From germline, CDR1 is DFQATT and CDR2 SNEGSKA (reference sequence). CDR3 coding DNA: TGCAGTGCTAGCCCCCTGCGCCGCTCCGATCAGCCCCAGCATTTT. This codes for CSASPLRRSDQPQHF.

The CDR3 loop is CASSLADGDTEAFF. DNA for the CDR3: TGTGCCAGCAGCTTAGCCGACGGGGACACTGAAGCTTTCTTT. This chain connects TRBV7-2 to TRBJ1-1; D gene unclear. Germline assignment: CDR1 SGHTA and CDR2 FQGNSA. The CDR3 has 14 amino acids. The V end was cut by 0 bases, the J end by 3 bases, with 8 bases between.

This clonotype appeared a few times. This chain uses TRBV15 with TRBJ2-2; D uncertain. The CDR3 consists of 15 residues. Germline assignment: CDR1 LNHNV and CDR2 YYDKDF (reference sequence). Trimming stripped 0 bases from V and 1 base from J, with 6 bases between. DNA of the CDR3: TGTGCCACCAGCAGAGACAGACTGAACACCGGGGAGCTGTTTTTT. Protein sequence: CATSRDRLNTGELFF.

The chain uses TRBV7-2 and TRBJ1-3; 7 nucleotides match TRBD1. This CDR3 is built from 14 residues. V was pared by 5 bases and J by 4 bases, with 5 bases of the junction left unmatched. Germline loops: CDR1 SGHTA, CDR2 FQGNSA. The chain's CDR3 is CASSPDRAGNTIYF. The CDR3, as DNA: TGTGCCAGCAGCCCCGACAGGGCGGGAAACACCATATATTTT.

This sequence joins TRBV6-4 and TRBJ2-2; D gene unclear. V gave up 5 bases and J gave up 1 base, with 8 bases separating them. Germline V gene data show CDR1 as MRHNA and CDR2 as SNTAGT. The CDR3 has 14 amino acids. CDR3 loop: CASSHSQNTGELFF. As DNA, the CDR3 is TGTGCCAGCAGTCACAGTCAGAACACCGGGGAGCTGTTTTTT.

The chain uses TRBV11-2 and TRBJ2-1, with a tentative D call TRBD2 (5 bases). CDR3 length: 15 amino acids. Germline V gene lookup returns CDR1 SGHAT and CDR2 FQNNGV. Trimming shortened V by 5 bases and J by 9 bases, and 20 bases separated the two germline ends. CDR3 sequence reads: CASSPTRSVVIEQFF. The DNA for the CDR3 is TGTGCCAGCAGCCCCACTAGATCTGTAGTCATTGAGCAGTTCTTC.

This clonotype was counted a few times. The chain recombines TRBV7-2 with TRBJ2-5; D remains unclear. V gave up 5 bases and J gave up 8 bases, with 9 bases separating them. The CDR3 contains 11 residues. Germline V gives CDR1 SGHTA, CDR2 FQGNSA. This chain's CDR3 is CASSAGFTQYF. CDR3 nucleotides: TGTGCCAGCAGCGCCGGTTTTACCCAGTACTTC. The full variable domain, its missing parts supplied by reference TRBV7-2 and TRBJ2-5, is GAGVSQSPSNKVTEKGKDVELRCDPISGHTALYWYRQSLGQGLEFLIYFQGNSAPDKSGLPSDRFSAERTGGSVSTLTIQRTQQEDSAVYLCASSAGFTQYFGPGTRLLVL.

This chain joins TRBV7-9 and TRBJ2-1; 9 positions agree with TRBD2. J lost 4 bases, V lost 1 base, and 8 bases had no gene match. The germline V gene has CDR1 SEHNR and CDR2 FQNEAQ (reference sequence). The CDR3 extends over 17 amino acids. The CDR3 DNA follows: TGTGCCAGCAGCTTAGTAGGAGCGGGAGGAGTATACAATGAGCAGTTCTTC. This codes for CASSLVGAGGVYNEQFF.

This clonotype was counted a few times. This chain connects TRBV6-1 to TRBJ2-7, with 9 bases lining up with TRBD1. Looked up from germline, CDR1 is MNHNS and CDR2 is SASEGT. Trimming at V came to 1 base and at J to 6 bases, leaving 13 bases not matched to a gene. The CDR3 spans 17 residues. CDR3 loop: CASSEVGWGTGSGEQYF. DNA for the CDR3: TGTGCCAGCAGTGAAGTGGGGTGGGGGACAGGGAGTGGCGAGCAGTACTTC.

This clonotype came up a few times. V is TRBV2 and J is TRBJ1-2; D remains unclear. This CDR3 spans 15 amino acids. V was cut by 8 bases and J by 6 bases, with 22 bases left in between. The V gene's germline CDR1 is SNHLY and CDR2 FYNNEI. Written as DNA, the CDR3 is TGTGCCAGCGCCAAGGAGAGACCGGAGGTGGATGGCTACACCTTC. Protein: CASAKERPEVDGYTF.

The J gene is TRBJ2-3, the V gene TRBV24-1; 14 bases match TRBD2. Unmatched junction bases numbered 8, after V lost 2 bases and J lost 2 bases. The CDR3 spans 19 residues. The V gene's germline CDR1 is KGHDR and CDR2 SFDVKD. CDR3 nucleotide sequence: TGTGCCACCAGTGATTCCCCGGGACTAGCGGGAGCGCCCACAGATACGCAGTATTTT. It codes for CATSDSPGLAGAPTDTQYF.

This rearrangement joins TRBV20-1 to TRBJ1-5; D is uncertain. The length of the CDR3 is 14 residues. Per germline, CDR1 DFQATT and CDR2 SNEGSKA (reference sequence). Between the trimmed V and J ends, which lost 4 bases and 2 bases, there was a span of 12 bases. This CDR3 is CSAKEAAGNQPQHF. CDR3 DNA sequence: TGCAGTGCTAAGGAGGCGGCAGGCAATCAGCCCCAGCATTTT.

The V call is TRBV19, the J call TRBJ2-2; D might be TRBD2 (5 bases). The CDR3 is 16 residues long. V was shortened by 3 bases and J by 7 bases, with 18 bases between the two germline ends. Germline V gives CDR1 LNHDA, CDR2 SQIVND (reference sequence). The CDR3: CASSIGRVEDGGELFF. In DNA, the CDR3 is TGTGCCAGTAGTATTGGGCGGGTTGAAGATGGCGGGGAGCTGTTTTTT.

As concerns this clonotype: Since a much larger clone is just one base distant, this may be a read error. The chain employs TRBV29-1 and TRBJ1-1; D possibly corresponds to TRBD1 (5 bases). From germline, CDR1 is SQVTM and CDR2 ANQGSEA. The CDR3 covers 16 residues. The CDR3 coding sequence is TGCAGCGTTGATATTTTCTCAGGGAGTGGTCTCACTGAAACTTTCTTT. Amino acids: CSVDIFSGSGLTETFF.

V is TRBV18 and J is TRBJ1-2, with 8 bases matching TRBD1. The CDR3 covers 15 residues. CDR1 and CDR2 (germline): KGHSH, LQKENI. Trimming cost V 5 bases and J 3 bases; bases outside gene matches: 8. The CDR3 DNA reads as TGTGCCAGCTCATCTGACGCGACAGGGGACTATGGCTACACCTTC. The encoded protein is CASSSDATGDYGYTF.

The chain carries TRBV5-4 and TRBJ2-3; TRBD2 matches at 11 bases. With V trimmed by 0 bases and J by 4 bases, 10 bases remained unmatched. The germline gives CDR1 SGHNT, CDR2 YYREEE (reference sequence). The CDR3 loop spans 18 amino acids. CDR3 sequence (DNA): TGTGCCAGCAGCTTGGGGGGACTAGCGGTCAAGGCCGCAGATACGCAGTATTTT. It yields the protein CASSLGGLAVKAADTQYF.

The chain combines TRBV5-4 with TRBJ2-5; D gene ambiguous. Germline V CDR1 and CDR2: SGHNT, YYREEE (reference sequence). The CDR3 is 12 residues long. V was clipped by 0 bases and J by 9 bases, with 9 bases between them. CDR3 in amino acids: CASSLDTSPQYF. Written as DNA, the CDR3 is TGTGCCAGCAGCTTGGACACCTCCCCCCAGTACTTC.